This T cell receptor beta chain was recorded in a study of blood T cell repertoires in COVID-19. Study-wide background: Both acute and convalescent COVID-19 samples were obtained from the United States, Italy and Spain.

In the source study's methods: The authors estimated nucleated cell counts from reference gene primer amplification. Sequencing used immunoSEQ multiplex PCR; TCRdb keeps in-frame clones, though not all of them. V, J and clone size are taken as reported in that table, and D and trimming were inferred from the DNA itself. The profile shows 45,000 to 65,000 clones, about 80% of them singletons. V lost 5 bases and J lost 6, with 7 bases in between. The CDR3 spans 12 residues. Germline lookup yields CDR1 LGHDT and CDR2 YNNKEL (reference sequence). The origin of this receptor is a man between 65 and 85 years old with active COVID-19. The rearrangement uses TRBV3-1 (or the pseudogene TRBV3-2) and TRBJ2-2; D unclear. Sequencing was carried out using peripheral blood. The DNA of the CDR3 is TGTGCCAGCAGCGGGCTTGCCGGGGAGCTGTTTTTT. Its translation: CASSGLAGELFF.